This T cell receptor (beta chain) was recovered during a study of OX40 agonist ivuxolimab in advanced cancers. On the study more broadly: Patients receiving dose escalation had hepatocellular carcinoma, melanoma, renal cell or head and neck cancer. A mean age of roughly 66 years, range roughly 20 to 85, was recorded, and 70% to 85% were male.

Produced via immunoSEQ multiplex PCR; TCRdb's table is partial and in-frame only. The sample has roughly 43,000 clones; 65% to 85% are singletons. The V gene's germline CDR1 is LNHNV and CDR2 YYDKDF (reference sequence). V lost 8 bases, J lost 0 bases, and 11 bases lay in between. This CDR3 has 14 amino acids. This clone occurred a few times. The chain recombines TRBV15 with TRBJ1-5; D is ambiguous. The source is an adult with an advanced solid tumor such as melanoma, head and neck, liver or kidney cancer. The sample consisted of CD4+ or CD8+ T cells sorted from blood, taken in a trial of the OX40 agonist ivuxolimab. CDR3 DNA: TGTGCCACCCACGGTGGCTTTAGCAATCAGCCCCAGCATTTT. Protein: CATHGGFSNQPQHF.